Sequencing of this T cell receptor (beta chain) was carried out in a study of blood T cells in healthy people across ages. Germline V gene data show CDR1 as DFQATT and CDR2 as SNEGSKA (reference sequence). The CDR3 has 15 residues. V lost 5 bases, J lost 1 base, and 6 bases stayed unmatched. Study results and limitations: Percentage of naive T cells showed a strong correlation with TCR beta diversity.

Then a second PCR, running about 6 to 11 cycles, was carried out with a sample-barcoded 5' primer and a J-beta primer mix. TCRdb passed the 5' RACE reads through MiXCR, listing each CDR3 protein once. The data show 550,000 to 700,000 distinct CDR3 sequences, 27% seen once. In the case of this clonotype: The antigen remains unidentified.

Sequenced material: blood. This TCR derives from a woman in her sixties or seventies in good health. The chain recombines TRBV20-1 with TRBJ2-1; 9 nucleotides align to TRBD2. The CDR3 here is CSAYSGSNSYNEQFF. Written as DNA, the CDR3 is TGCAGTGCTTATAGCGGGAGTAATTCCTACAATGAGCAGTTCTTC.